The TCR beta chain under discussion was sequenced for a study of blood T cell repertoires in COVID-19. Looking at the study overall: Italy, Spain and the United States were the sources of the convalescent and acute COVID-19 samples. Nucleic acid was either cDNA or gDNA, and it came from T cells, B-cell-depleted T cells, or PBMCs.

V was clipped by 3 bases and J by 1 base; unmatched bases: 16. Germline CDR1 reads LGHDT; CDR2 reads YNNKEL (reference sequence). The CDR3 runs 21 residues. The assay was immunoSEQ multiplex PCR, and TCRdb's table has in-frame clones only and misses some. The sample records roughly 81,000 clones, around nine tenths being singletons. Sequencing was done on a sample of peripheral blood. This clonotype was sampled from a man in his 70s with active or convalescent COVID-19. The chain carries TRBV3-1 (or the pseudogene TRBV3-2) and TRBJ2-1, with 12 bases matching TRBD2. CDR3 DNA sequence: TGTGCCAGCAGCCACCCATCGGGGCCCGGGACTAGCGGGTCGTCCTACAATGAGCAGTTCTTC. This gives the protein CASSHPSGPGTSGSSYNEQFF.